The TCR beta chain under discussion was sequenced for a study of cytomegalovirus exposure and HLA in healthy donors (dated by TCRdb to the late 2010s). Regarding the research as a whole: In an earlier analysis of 550 to 750 of the donors, 276 Gb of sequence data and approximately 100 million unique TCR beta sequences from about 180 million T cells were reported. Both class I and class II loci were covered by HLA typing, at four-digit resolution. Roughly 300 gigabases of sequencing data and 70 million to 100 million unique TCR sequences made up an early release that covered some 640 HLA-typed donors. Donor age, sex, ethnicity and CMV serostatus were compiled alongside the repertoire data. Rather than drawing on any new phenotypic data, the later analysis identified candidate immune exposures from TCR beta sequences and the way those sequences occurred across donors. Four to six DR-DQ haplotypes were handled as single units for association and clustering, since linkage in the cohort was strong. In an earlier analysis of a few hundred of the donors, high-throughput TCR beta sequencing was used to judge whether each TCR beta V gene segment behaved as functional or pseudogenic. Typing coverage differed by locus: A, B, C, DRB1 and DQB1 were typed in about 620-630 donors, DQA1 in around 500, DPA1 in around 610, and DPB1 in around 490. A later genetic analysis took genome-wide SNP genotypes for about three fifths of the 666 donors and used that subset as a discovery cohort. Across some 400 genotyped donors of the cohort, an average of roughly 250,000 unique TCR beta nucleotide sequences per donor were sequenced, and approximately 17% of those sequences were non-productive. The aim of the study was to test whether cataloging public T cell receptors could identify signatures of past pathogen exposure. The genetic ancestry cluster associated with self-reported Caucasian donors included about four fifths of the roughly 400 genotyped donors. All discovery cohort repertoires had been generated on a single sequencing platform. The study used immunosequencing to profile the T cell repertoires of about 670 subjects and linked those repertoires to cytomegalovirus serostatus. To predict cytomegalovirus infection status, the study combined high-throughput TCR immunosequencing, statistical association of individual TCRs with disease status, and machine learning. In a later analysis, previously published TCR beta repertoires from some 640 donors were re-analyzed and high-resolution HLA genotyping was added so that TCR occurrence patterns could be studied. Along with the approximately 650-subject first cohort, a separate validation cohort of over a hundred different subjects was used.

The cohort comprised around 690 healthy bone marrow donors. At the time of sampling, all cohort members were nominally healthy, though unrecorded immune exposures were likely present. The donor tested CMV seropositive and was one of the 289 seropositive cohort members. A peripheral blood sample was collected from each donor, and TCR beta sequencing was performed on peripheral blood mononuclear cells. The Qiagen DNeasy Blood Extraction Kit was used to extract genomic DNA from the blood cell samples. On this clone itself: The antigen it binds to is not known. Nothing much larger sits one base from this clone, and base qualities are not available.

Broader findings and caveats from the paper: According to a later analysis, most CMV-associated TCR beta chains appeared to be HLA-restricted, and the HLA associations seemed to be driven largely by CMV exposure. In vitro tests confirmed that three of the cytomegalovirus-associated TCR beta chains recognize cytomegalovirus antigens. Only TCR beta chains were sequenced in this cohort, and the absence of alpha or paired-chain data limited detectable features. Because HLA typing was missing for some donors at each locus, association tests included only the typed subset. A later genetic analysis reported fewer N-insertions in productive TCRs among donors in an Asian-associated ancestry cluster than the approximately 700-donor mean. A later analysis reported that several top co-occurrence clusters appeared linked to parvovirus B19, influenza, CMV and Epstein-Barr virus. CMV serostatus was the only immune exposure information available for the cohort. In a later genetic analysis, a missense DCLRE1C variant was associated with V-gene and J-gene trimming of TCR beta chains, and the association was replicated in an independent cohort. It was suggested by the authors that the approach could potentially be generalized to other disease states and immunological phenotypes. In the study, some 180 TCR beta chains were listed as associated with cytomegalovirus. A cluster of highly shared sequence variants was judged likely to be a technical artifact of the sequencing pipeline. The classifier was reported to diagnose cytomegalovirus status with high specificity and sensitivity in both the original cohort and the validation cohort. Broadly in line with IMGT annotations, most TCR beta V segments showed up in productive rearrangements about 87% or about 30% of the time in an earlier analysis of roughly 590 of the donors. Linkage disequilibrium might explain the correlated functional status among segregating V segments, but an unknown experimental factor could not be ruled out. Strong co-occurrence of HLA alleles, especially DR and DQ, made assigning TCR associations to individual alleles difficult. A later analysis found that TCR association rates varied across HLA loci, with DRB1 alleles showing the most associated TCRs and HLA-C alleles the fewest. Some IMGT-functional V segments, including TRBV6-2 and TRBV6-3, could not be distinguished by the 87-base-pair reads and were therefore excluded. Because counts were too low, some 16 rarely observed V segments, including chromosome 9 orphons, were excluded from the earlier analysis of 587 of the donors. Roughly uniform sequencing depth across donors was assumed in presence/absence analyses, although this assumption may not hold. In a later analysis, HLA-associated TCR beta chains were found to be more clonally expanded and to have lower generation probabilities than equally common non-associated chains. Across donors, most TCR sequences were observed very rarely, whereas some public TCRs were present in many individuals. In a later analysis, some 18,000 TCR beta sequences were associated with specific HLA alleles at a false discovery rate of 0.05. A further reported finding was that TCR beta sequences accurately predicted the HLA-A and HLA-B alleles for most subjects in the first cohort.

The method was the immunoSEQ multiplex PCR assay. The multiplex PCR relied on a mix of 60 forward primers for TCR Vbeta segments and 13 reverse primers for TCR Jbeta segments. Amplification of the CDR3 region of rearranged TCR beta genes was performed with a multiplex PCR assay on genomic DNA. Amplified TCR beta libraries were sequenced as 87-base-pair reads on the Illumina HiSeq System. As for the authors' bioinformatics: Across the roughly 640 repertoires, a later analysis counted tens of millions of unique TCR beta chains, some 11 million of which were shared by at least two donors. Raw reads were error-corrected and collapsed into unique sequences by a nearest-neighbor algorithm in which closely related sequences were merged to remove PCR and sequencing errors. Alignment of CDR3 sequences to IMGT reference sequences was used to assign V, D and J gene segments. For a sequence to be retained, a match of at least six nucleotides to both a V gene segment and a J gene segment was required. A rearrangement counted as productive if the CDR3 had no stop codons and remained in frame with V and J, and every other rearrangement counted as non-productive. CDR3 was defined according to IMGT convention as the region running from the second conserved V-encoded cysteine to the conserved J-encoded phenylalanine. The earlier analysis of a few hundred of the donors excluded sequences that lacked an unambiguous match to a single V gene segment. In an earlier analysis of 587 of the donors, a V segment was called functional when productive rearrangements were above 56.7%, and segregating when the standard deviation between donors exceeded 5%. A statistical classification framework was built to diagnose cytomegalovirus status from the catalog of TCR beta chain sequences. In a later analysis, V and J genes were assigned by comparing TCR nucleotide sequences against IMGT/GENE-DB human TR gene sequences. Using the TCRdist pipeline, a later analysis assigned CDR3 sequences along with most-parsimonious VDJ recombination scenarios. In a later analysis, each TCR beta chain was defined by its CDR3 amino acid sequence together with its V-gene family, and reads lacking a unique V-gene family were excluded. As a way to deal with suspected cross-contamination and a sequencing artifact, a later analysis dropped nearly 600 nucleotide sequences that were highly shared and had low generation probability. For each public chain, a later analysis derived a clonal expansion index from normalized ranks of inferred template counts within each repertoire. In a later analysis, generation probabilities were computed with a VDJ recombination model fitted to out-of-frame rearrangements, and the resulting probabilities were checked against IGoR. A later analysis scored TCR-TCR, TCR-HLA and TCR-CMV co-occurrence with hypergeometric tests, applying a repertoire-size bias correction to TCR pairs. False discovery rates were estimated in a later analysis by permuting HLA or CMV assignments 20 times. In a later analysis, co-occurring TCRs were grouped using DBSCAN, with TCRdist sequence similarity added in when clustering inside HLA-allele-positive subsets. For co-occurrence clustering, repertoires with fewer than 30,000 or more than 120,000 public chains were excluded, along with five repertoires with anomalous nucleotide sharing. TCRdb re-hosts the immuneACCESS table, in-frame sequences only. Its copies lack some clones; in the studies checked, an unresolved V gene accounts for under half of them, and the cause for the rest is not known. That table gives V, J and clone size, and the DNA gave D and trimming. The sample has approximately 150,000 clones on record, roughly three quarters of them singletons. 4% to 5% of the sample is taken by the ten largest.

Taken from the germline V gene, the CDR1 and CDR2 loops are LGHNA and YNFKEQ. The CDR3 covers 17 residues, taking in both the cysteine and the phenylalanine. The kept DNA is CDR3 alone, 51 bases in frame from the first base. V and J are truncated by 0 bases and 0 bases respectively, leaving an intervening sequence of 12 bases. The sample consisted of PBMCs. Recombination linked TRBV4-2 to TRBJ1-5; the D gene is unclear. This sequence originates from a man younger than 30 in good health and CMV-seropositive. For the CDR3, the sequence is CASSQDAAGISNQPQHF. The nucleotide sequence is TGTGCCAGCAGCCAAGATGCGGCGGGGATTAGCAATCAGCCCCAGCATTTT.